This T cell receptor (beta chain) is from a study of siplizumab effects on memory and regulatory T cells. Points from the study as a whole: Under siplizumab, alloreactive sequences traced to unstimulated CD4+ memory cells were significantly reduced.

As concerns this clone: Its antigen remains unidentified.

Assay: immunoSEQ multiplex PCR; the TCRdb copy retains only in-frame clones and omits some. Here the sample spans roughly 60,000 clones, just over 90% being singletons. The germline CDR1 and CDR2 sequences are MGHRA and YSYEKL. This CDR3 is built from 15 residues. Trimming cost V 4 bases and J 6 bases; bases outside gene matches: 7. The specimen was CD8+ T cells sorted from blood. The TCR sequence derives from a human donor in good health. The J gene is TRBJ2-7, the V gene TRBV4-1; the match to TRBD2 covers 12 bases. The DNA of the CDR3 is TGCGCCAGCAGCCCAAACGAACTAGCGGGAGGCGAGCAGTACTTC. Its translation is CASSPNELAGGEQYF.